Each of the 5 T cell receptor beta chains below was sequenced from the same sample in a study of molecular identifiers for immune sequencing clone quantification. TCRdb redid the calling of the PCR reads with MiXCR, one entry per CDR3 protein. The table has approximately 630,000 distinct CDR3 sequences, roughly 25% seen once. The sample consisted of naive CD8+ T cells from blood, with Jurkat cell RNA spiked in. Sample subset: FACS-sorted CD8+CD4-CCR7+CD45RA+ naive T cells. These receptors came from a human donor in good health. Some libraries in this study had Jurkat cell RNA spiked in.

This rearrangement joins TRBV3-1 to TRBJ2-3, with D unclear. V was trimmed by 3 bases and J by 2 bases, leaving 15 bases between them. The length of the CDR3 is 16 residues. Germline V gives CDR1 LGHDT, CDR2 YNNKEL (reference sequence). The CDR3, as DNA: TGTGCCAGCAGCCACCGACTCCAACCTTACACAGATACGCAGTATTTT. Its translation: CASSHRLQPYTDTQYF.

The chain uses TRBV2 and TRBJ2-5; 12 bases fit TRBD2. The CDR3 runs to 17 residues. The germline V gene encodes CDR1 SNHLY and CDR2 FYNNEI. The V and J ends lost 7 bases and 5 bases, in that order; junction bases with no gene match: 14. The CDR3 spells CASTTPPSGGAGETQYF. DNA for the CDR3: TGTGCCAGCACCACACCTCCTAGCGGGGGGGCCGGGGAGACCCAGTACTTC.

This clonotype was recorded only once. Just one base apart from a much larger clone, this may be a read error. The rearrangement uses TRBV3-1 and TRBJ1-1; TRBD1 is a possible D gene (5 bases). The CDR3 extends over 12 amino acids. Germline-derived CDR1 and CDR2 are LGHDT and YNNKEL (reference sequence). The CDR3 bases are TGTGCCAGCCGCCAAGGGGTAGATGAAGCTTTCTTT. Amino acid sequence: CASRQGVDEAFF.

This clonotype was picked up a small number of times. J is TRBJ2-2 and V is TRBV4-1, with a weak D call TRBD2 (5 bases). The germline gives CDR1 MGHRA, CDR2 YSYEKL. Trimming took off 1 base at V and 3 bases at J, with 9 bases between the two ends. The CDR3 runs 15 residues. DNA for the CDR3: TGCGCCAGCAGCCAAGGCCCCGGGGACACCGGGGAGCTGTTTTTT. This gives the protein CASSQGPGDTGELFF.

The chain has TRBV28 and TRBJ1-2; D uncertain. Germline V gene data show CDR1 as MDHEN and CDR2 as SYDVKM. V lost 7 bases to trimming and J lost 3 bases, with 24 bases between them. The CDR3 totals 17 residues. The CDR3 loop is CASTPRRSDVVYYGYTF. In DNA form, the CDR3 reads TGTGCCAGCACCCCCCGACGGTCCGACGTAGTATACTATGGCTACACCTTC.